The text below deals with one TCR beta chain. The antigen is undetermined. The sample belongs to a study of regulatory T cells in long-lasting Graves disease. The TCR beta library used iRepertoire HTBI primers with Arm-PCR amplification of CDR3. TCRdb analysed the multiplex PCR reads with MiXCR anew, one entry per CDR3 protein. This sample has some 400,000 distinct CDR3 sequences, with 14% to 15% found just once. Time point in this sample: newly diagnosed GD, antithyroid drugs for less than 3 months. Generation of the TCR library employed RNA extracted from PBMCs. Study-wide results and caveats: Persistent Graves' patients showed a TCR diversity that was lower than that of newly diagnosed ones.

The ends lost 4 bases at V and 4 bases at J; junction bases unmatched: 12. The CDR3 is 16 amino acids. Germline CDR1 SGHAT, CDR2 FQDESV (reference sequence). This same sample was also part of a study on T cells in Graves' hyperthyroidism and ophthalmopathy.

The rearrangement links TRBV11-1 to TRBJ1-2; 7 bases line up with TRBD1. Sequenced here: peripheral blood mononuclear cells (PBMCs), sampled at new diagnosis, from a patient treated with antithyroid drugs. The clonotype originates from a woman under 40 with Graves disease. The CDR3 coding sequence is TGTGCCAGCAGCTGGGAGCCGGGACAGCCTTCCTATGGCTACACCTTC. Protein: CASSWEPGQPSYGYTF.